What follows is one T cell receptor (beta chain) and its context. No antigen is known for it. The record originates from a study of identical twins. General study findings and limits: Model-predicted out-of-frame TCR alpha sharing fell below observed values in monozygotic twins. Because invariant MAIT and iNKT cells could be present, zero-insertion analyses could be partly confounded.

TCRdb passed the 5' RACE reads through MiXCR, listing each CDR3 protein once. The table lists hundreds of thousands of distinct CDR3 sequences, 18% of them singletons, with 13% in the top ten. The CDR3 spans 16 residues. The V segment lost 0 bases and the J segment 5 bases; nucleotides outside the gene matches: 8. Germline V gene sequence: CDR1 DFQATT, CDR2 SNEGSKA (reference sequence). The same specimen was also included in a second study, on T cells expressing NK-cell markers. That paper adds: Several of the experiments relied on an anti-gamma-delta TCR antibody so that only alpha-beta TCR T cells were sorted. Dominant NKG2C+ clonotypes were found to form about 1.0-7.5% of CD8+ T cells in a handful of donors.

The TCR was taken from a woman under 30 in good health. This chain joins TRBV20-1 and TRBJ2-7, with TRBD2 matching 12 bases. The sample was PBMCs. The CDR3: CSAREMGLAGINEQYF. Here the CDR3 DNA reads TGCAGTGCTAGAGAAATGGGACTAGCGGGTATCAACGAGCAGTACTTC.